These 11 T cell receptor beta chains came from one sample sequenced in a study of tumor-infiltrating lymphocytes in primary liver carcinoma. The input was roughly 0.5 ug total RNA; TCR beta cDNA was made from it with a constant-region primer. Investigators got TCR beta libraries out of three nested multiplex PCR rounds, done with slightly modified ARM-PCR. A C-beta reverse primer and TRBV1-TRBV30 forward primers served in each of the first two PCR rounds, at 9 to 11 cycles apiece. TCRdb called the multiplex PCR reads again in MiXCR, with one record for every CDR3 protein. The data show 180,000 or so distinct CDR3 sequences, 50% to 75% seen once. The authors took blood RNA from unsorted whole blood and also extracted germline DNA. The sequencing input was peripheral blood. Every receptor here comes from a man in his forties with primary liver carcinoma and hepatitis B virus infection.

The V and J genes are TRBV11-2 and TRBJ2-7; 7 bases match TRBD2. Trimming took 6 bases from V and 3 from J; bases not matched to a gene: 11. The CDR3 is 15 residues long. Germline CDR1 and CDR2: SGHAT and FQNNGV. CDR3 nucleotide sequence: TGTGCCAGCAGTTACTCTCGCGGGAGTGGCTACGAGCAGTACTTC. Translating it yields CASSYSRGSGYEQYF.

The V gene is TRBV10-3, the J gene TRBJ2-2, with D hard to call. Per the germline V gene, CDR1 is ENHRY and CDR2 is SYGVKD. The CDR3 spans 16 residues. Trimming pared 0 bases from V and 3 bases from J, leaving 11 bases between. The CDR3 protein is CAISESGRKDTGELFF. CDR3 DNA: TGTGCCATCAGTGAGTCTGGGCGGAAGGACACCGGGGAGCTGTTTTTT.

The gene calls are TRBV4-1 and TRBJ1-1; D is unclear. V was cut by 5 bases and J by 5 bases, with 18 bases left in between. The CDR3 has 15 residues. Germline lookup yields CDR1 MGHRA and CDR2 YSYEKL. The CDR3 coding sequence is TGCGCCAGCAGCGTCCCGAGAGGGTCGGCAACTGAAGCTTTCTTT. This encodes CASSVPRGSATEAFF.

About this clonotype itself: A single base separates this from a much larger clone, so it may be a read error. This sequence joins TRBV11-2 and TRBJ2-3; 8 nucleotides match TRBD1. This CDR3 contains 15 residues. The V segment lost 3 bases and the J segment 1 base; nucleotides outside the gene matches: 3. Germline-derived CDR1 and CDR2 are SGHAT and FQNNGV. CDR3 protein: CASSFETGGTDTQYF. For the CDR3, the DNA is TGTGCCAGCAGCTTTGAGACAGGGGGCACAGATACGCAGTATTTT. The complete variable domain, with remaining parts taken from reference TRBV11-2 and TRBJ2-3, reads EAGVAQSPRYKIIEKRQSVAFWCNPISGHATLYWYQQILGQGPKLLIQFQNNGVVDDSQLPKDRFSAERLKGVDSTLKIQPAKLEDSAVYLCASSFETGGTDTQYFGPGTRLTVL.

A remark on this clonotype: This may come from a read error, since a much larger clone is one base off. The CDR3 ends on some other residue instead of the conserved phenylalanine or tryptophan, so this is likely a read error. The chain employs TRBV6-5 and TRBJ2-5; D call uncertain. V was shortened by 2 bases and J by 6 bases, with 10 bases between the two germline ends. CDR1 is MNHEY and CDR2 is SVGAGI in the germline V gene. The CDR3 loop spans 13 amino acids. The CDR3 is CASSYQVRQTQYS. CDR3 nucleotides: TGTGCCAGCAGTTACCAGGTCCGACAGACCCAGTACTCC.

Comments on this clonotype: The junction departs from germline at one end; a sequencing error may be responsible. The rearrangement joins TRBV4-1 to TRBJ1-1, with TRBD1 as a possible D gene (5 bases). CDR1 is MGHRA and CDR2 is YSYEKL in the germline V gene. CDR3 length: 13 residues. CDR3 nucleotide sequence: TGCGCCAGCAGCCAAAACAGGAACACTGAAGTTTTCTTT. Translation: CASSQNRNTEVFF.

The chain employs TRBV6-2 or TRBV6-3 and TRBJ1-3; TRBD1 matches 7 bases. V gave up 6 bases and J gave up 0 bases; unmatched junction bases: 14. This CDR3 contains 18 residues. In germline, CDR1 is MNHEY, CDR2 SVGEGT. DNA for the CDR3: TGTGCCAGCAGCTCCCGACAGGGCAGCCGCAGCTCTGGAAACACCATATATTTT. It is translated as CASSSRQGSRSSGNTIYF.

With respect to this clonotype: One junction end disagrees with the germline gene, perhaps due to a read error. Here the CDR3 DNA reads TGTGCCAACAGGACTAGCGGGAGGGCCCTTAACAATGAACAGTTCTTC. Its translation is CANRTSGRALNNEQFF. This chain joins TRBV6-1 and TRBJ2-1; 15 bases match TRBD2. The CDR3 is made up of 16 amino acids. Germline V gene lookup returns CDR1 MNHNS and CDR2 SASEGT.

The chain uses TRBV19 and TRBJ1-5; no clear D gene. This CDR3 spans 15 amino acids. Per germline, CDR1 LNHDA and CDR2 SQIVND (reference sequence). V gave up 4 bases and J gave up 1 base, with 11 bases separating them. CDR3 coding DNA: TGTGCCAGTAGTACTCTGGGCTTGAGCAATCAGCCCCAGCATTTT. Translating gives CASSTLGLSNQPQHF.

The V and J genes are TRBV6-1 and TRBJ2-3; TRBD2 might be the D (6 bases). V was trimmed by 4 bases and J by 0 bases, leaving 17 bases between them. Germline lookup yields CDR1 MNHNS and CDR2 SASEGT. The CDR3 totals 17 residues. CDR3 sequence (DNA): TGTGCCAGCAGTGCCCCTCTTAGGGGACTTAGCACAGATACGCAGTATTTT. Protein product: CASSAPLRGLSTDTQYF.

V is TRBV4-2 and J is TRBJ2-1, with 7 bases identical to TRBD2. V lost 0 bases, J lost 4 bases, and 9 bases stayed unmatched. The V gene's germline CDR1 is LGHNA and CDR2 YNFKEQ. The CDR3 covers 17 residues. In nucleotides, the CDR3 is TGTGCCAGCAGCCAAGATAGTACTAGCGAGCCTTACAATGAGCAGTTCTTC. It translates to CASSQDSTSEPYNEQFF.